This T cell receptor beta chain appears in the sequencing data of a study of cytomegalovirus exposure and HLA in healthy donors. Across the study: It was reported in a later analysis that the same platform had been used for the 120 or so validation repertoires as for the approximately 670 first-cohort repertoires. Study findings and constraints: According to reports, the classifier identified cytomegalovirus status with high specificity and sensitivity. Subsequent analysis showed first-cohort TCR clusters tending to co-occur in about 110 validation repertoires. Researchers catalogued 164 TCR beta chains as cytomegalovirus-associated.

Measured with immunoSEQ multiplex PCR; TCRdb has only the in-frame clones, and not every one. The sample records about 220,000 clones, around 80% being singletons. CDR3 length: 14 amino acids. CDR1 is SGDLS, CDR2 YYNGEE, per germline. The V gene lost 1 base and the J gene lost 5 bases, with 12 bases spanning the gap. A word on this clone: Its antigen is unidentified.

The sequenced sample was PBMCs. The chain joins TRBV9 to TRBJ1-1, with D tentatively TRBD1 (5 bases). This sequence originates from a woman in her thirties in good health and CMV-seropositive. In nucleotides, the CDR3 is TGTGCCAGCAGCGTATGGCAGGGAGGTACTGAAGCTTTCTTT. Its protein is CASSVWQGGTEAFF. The whole variable domain, remainder taken from reference TRBV9 and TRBJ1-1, is DSGVTQTPKHLITATGQRVTLRCSPRSGDLSVYWYQQSLDQGLQFLIQYYNGEERAKGNILERFSAQQFPDLHSELNLSSLELGDSALYFCASSVWQGGTEAFFGQGTRLTVV.